This T cell receptor (beta chain) was captured in a study of somatic mutations in cytotoxic T cells in rheumatoid arthritis. Study overall: A subset of V beta antibody-stained T-cell populations was isolated by flow sorting, reaching nearly 100% purity, and this subset included V beta1+ cells that went on to TCRB sequencing.

Points on this clone: The antigen remains unidentified.

Methods used by the authors: Published virus-specific TCRB sequences matched only a few of the patient CD8+ clones exceeding 1%. This table comes from immunoSEQ multiplex PCR, and its TCRdb copy is limited to in-frame clones, with some not included. Clonal size and the V and J genes are those of that table, whereas D and trimming came from the DNA. The sample records approximately 13,000 clones, 78% being singletons. The CDR3 runs 13 residues. CDR1 and CDR2 (germline): MNHEY, SVGAGI. J lost 6 bases, V lost 8 bases, and 10 bases had no gene match. Study-wide results and limits: In rheumatoid arthritis patients, unlike healthy controls, CD8+ clonality rose with age.

The clonotype originates from an adult with rheumatoid arthritis. This chain connects TRBV6-5 to TRBJ2-7; 7 positions match TRBD1. The sequencing sample was made of CD8+ T cells sorted from blood. CDR3 nucleotides: TGTGCCAGCTCAGTTACTCCAGGGGGCGAGCAGTACTTC. This sequence encodes CASSVTPGGEQYF.